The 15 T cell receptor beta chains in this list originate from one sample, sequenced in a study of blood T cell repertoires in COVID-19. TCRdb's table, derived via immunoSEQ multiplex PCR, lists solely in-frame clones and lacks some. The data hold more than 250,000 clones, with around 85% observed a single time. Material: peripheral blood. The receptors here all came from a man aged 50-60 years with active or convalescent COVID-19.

Written as DNA, the CDR3 is TGTGCCAGCAGCTCTGCAGGCTACACTGAAGCTTTCTTT. Encoded protein: CASSSAGYTEAFF. The chain combines TRBV11-2 with TRBJ1-1; D remains ambiguous. The CDR3 is made up of 13 amino acids. V was trimmed by 4 bases and J by 3 bases, leaving 9 bases between them. Germline assignment: CDR1 SGHAT and CDR2 FQNNGV. Full variable domain (missing parts from reference TRBV11-2 and TRBJ1-1): EAGVAQSPRYKIIEKRQSVAFWCNPISGHATLYWYQQILGQGPKLLIQFQNNGVVDDSQLPKDRFSAERLKGVDSTLKIQPAKLEDSAVYLCASSSAGYTEAFFGQGTRLTVV.

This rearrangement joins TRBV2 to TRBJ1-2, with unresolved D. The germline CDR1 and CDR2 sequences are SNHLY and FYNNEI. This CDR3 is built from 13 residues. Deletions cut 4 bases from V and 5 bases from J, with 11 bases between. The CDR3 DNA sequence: TGTGCCAGCAGTGGGAACAGCCTTTATGGCTACACCTTC. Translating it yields CASSGNSLYGYTF.

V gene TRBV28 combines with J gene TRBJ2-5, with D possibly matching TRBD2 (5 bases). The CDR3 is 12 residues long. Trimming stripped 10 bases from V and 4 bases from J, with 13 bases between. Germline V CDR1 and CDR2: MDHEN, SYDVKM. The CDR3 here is CATRTAGETQYF. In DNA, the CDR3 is TGTGCCACCCGGACTGCAGGAGAGACCCAGTACTTC.

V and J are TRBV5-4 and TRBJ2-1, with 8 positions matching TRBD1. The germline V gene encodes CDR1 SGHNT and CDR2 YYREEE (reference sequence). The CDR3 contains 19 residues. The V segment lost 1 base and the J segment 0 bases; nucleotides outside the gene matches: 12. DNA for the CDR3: TGTGCCAGCAGCTTGCTCCAAATGGGGACAGGCGGCTCCTACAATGAGCAGTTCTTC. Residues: CASSLLQMGTGGSYNEQFF.

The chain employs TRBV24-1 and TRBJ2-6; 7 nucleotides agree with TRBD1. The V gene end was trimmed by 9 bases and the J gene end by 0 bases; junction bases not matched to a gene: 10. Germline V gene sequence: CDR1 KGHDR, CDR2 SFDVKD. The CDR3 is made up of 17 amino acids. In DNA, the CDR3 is TGTGCCACCCCTACAGACAGGGCGGACTCTGGGGCCAACGTCCTGACTTTC. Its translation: CATPTDRADSGANVLTF.

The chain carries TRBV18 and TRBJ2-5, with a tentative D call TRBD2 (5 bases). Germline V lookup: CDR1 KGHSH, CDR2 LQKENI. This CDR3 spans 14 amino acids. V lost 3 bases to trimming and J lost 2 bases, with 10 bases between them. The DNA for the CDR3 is TGTGCCAGCTCACCGCCCGGGGAACAAGAGACCCAGTACTTC. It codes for CASSPPGEQETQYF.

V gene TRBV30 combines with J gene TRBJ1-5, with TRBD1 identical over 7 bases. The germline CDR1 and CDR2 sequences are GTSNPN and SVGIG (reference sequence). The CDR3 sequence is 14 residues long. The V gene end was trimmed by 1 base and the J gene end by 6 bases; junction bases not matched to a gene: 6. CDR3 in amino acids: CAWSAEGASQPQHF. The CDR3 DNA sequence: TGTGCCTGGAGTGCGGAGGGGGCTAGTCAGCCCCAGCATTTT.

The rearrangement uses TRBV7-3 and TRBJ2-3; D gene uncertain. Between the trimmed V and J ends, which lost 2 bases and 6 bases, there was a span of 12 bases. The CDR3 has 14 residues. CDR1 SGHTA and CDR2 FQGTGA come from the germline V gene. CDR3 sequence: CASSLVSSGDTQYF. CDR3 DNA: TGTGCCAGCAGCTTAGTAAGTTCCGGTGATACGCAGTATTTT.

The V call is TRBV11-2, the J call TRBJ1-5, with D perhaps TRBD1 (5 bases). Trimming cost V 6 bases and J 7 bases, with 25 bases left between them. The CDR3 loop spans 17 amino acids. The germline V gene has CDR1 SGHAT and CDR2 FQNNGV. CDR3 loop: CASRRPVSGGVCQPQHF. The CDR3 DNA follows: TGTGCCAGCAGGCGGCCAGTTTCTGGGGGGGTTTGCCAGCCCCAGCATTTT.

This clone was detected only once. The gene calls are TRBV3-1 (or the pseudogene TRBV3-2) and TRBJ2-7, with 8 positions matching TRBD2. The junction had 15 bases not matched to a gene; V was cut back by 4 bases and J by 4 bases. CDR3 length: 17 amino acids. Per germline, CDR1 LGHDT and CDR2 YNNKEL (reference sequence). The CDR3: CASSLVSAAGARYEQYF. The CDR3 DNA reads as TGTGCCAGCAGCCTCGTATCTGCAGCGGGAGCGCGGTACGAGCAGTACTTC.

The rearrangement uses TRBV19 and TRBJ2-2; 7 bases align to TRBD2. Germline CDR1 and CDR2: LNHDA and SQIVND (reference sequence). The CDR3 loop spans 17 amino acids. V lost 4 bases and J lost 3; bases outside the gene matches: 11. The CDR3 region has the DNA TGTGCCAGTAGTAAGGGGAGGGCTCCTCAGGACACCGGGGAGCTGTTTTTT. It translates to CASSKGRAPQDTGELFF.

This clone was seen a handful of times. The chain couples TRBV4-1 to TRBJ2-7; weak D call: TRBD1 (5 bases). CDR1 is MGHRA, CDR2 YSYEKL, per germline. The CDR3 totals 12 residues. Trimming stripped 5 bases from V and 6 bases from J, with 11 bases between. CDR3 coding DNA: TGCGCCAGCAGCTACTCAGGGTCCGAGCAGTACTTC. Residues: CASSYSGSEQYF.

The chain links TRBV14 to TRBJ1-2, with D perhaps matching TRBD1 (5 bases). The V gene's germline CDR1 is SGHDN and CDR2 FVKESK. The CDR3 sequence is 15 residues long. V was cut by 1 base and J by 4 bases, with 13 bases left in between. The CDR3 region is CASSQGRGKGYGYTF. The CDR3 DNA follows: TGTGCCAGCAGCCAAGGGAGGGGAAAGGGCTATGGCTACACCTTC.

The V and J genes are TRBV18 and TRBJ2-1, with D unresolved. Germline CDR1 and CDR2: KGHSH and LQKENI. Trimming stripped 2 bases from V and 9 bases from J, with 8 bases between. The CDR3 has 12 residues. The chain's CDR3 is CASSPVSVEQFF. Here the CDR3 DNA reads TGTGCCAGCTCACCAGTGTCGGTTGAGCAGTTCTTC.

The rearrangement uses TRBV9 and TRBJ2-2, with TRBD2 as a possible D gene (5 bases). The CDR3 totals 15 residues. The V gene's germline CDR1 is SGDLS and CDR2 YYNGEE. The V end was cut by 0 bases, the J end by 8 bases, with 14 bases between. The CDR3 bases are TGTGCCAGCAGCGTAGTTGGGAGCCGGGGTGGGGAGCTGTTTTTT. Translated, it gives CASSVVGSRGGELFF.